A single T cell receptor beta chain is shown here with its context. This record belongs to a study of blood T cell repertoires in COVID-19. As for the study in general: Nucleic acid was either cDNA or gDNA, and it came from T cells, B-cell-depleted T cells, or PBMCs.

The V end lost 7 bases, the J end lost 4 bases, and 8 bases lay between the germline ends. The CDR3 length is 13 residues. Germline V gives CDR1 LNHDA, CDR2 SQIVND (reference sequence). Seattle patients were enrolled during active infection and followed longitudinally. Per the authors' pipeline: Estimated nucleated cell counts came from reference gene primer amplification. Measured with immunoSEQ multiplex PCR; TCRdb has only the in-frame clones, and not every one. V and J calls and clone size come straight from that table; D and trimming were deduced from the DNA. The sample comprises fewer than 450,000 clones, 88% of which are singletons, and roughly 12% rests with the top ten.

Specimen: peripheral blood. This TCR came from a woman aged 50 to 65 with COVID-19, enrolled during active disease. V gene TRBV19 combines with J gene TRBJ1-6; D might be TRBD1 (6 bases). CDR3 sequence: CASMDRYNSPLHF. The DNA of the CDR3 is TGTGCCAGTATGGACAGATATAATTCACCCCTCCACTTT.